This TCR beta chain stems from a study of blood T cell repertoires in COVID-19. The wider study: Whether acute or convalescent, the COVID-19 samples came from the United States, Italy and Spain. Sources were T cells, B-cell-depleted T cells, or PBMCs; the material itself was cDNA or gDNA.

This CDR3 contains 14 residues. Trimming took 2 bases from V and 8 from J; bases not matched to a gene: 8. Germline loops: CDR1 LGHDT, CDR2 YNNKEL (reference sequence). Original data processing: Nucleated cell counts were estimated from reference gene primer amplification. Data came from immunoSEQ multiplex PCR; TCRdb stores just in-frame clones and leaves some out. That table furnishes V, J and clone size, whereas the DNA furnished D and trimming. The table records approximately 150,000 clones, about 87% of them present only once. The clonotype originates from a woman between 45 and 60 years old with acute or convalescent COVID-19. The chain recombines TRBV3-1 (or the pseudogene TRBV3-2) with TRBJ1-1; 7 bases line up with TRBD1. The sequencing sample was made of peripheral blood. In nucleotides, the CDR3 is TGTGCCAGCAGCCAACCCGACAGGGTAAAAGAAGCTTTCTTT. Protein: CASSQPDRVKEAFF.